This TCR beta chain was retrieved from a study of T cells in Graves' hyperthyroidism and ophthalmopathy. General study findings and limits: Blood samples included most of the expanded thyroid clonotypes exceeding 0.001.

This clonotype was detected only a few times. What it binds is not known. Amplified TCR beta CDR3 regions came from RNA transcripts. A set of HTBI primers served as the primers for a first-round RT-PCR of the TCR CDR3. In TCRdb, the multiplex PCR reads were re-called with MiXCR into one record per CDR3 protein. Here the sample spans over 250,000 distinct CDR3 sequences, 20% to 25% being singletons. The germline V gene has CDR1 SGHTA and CDR2 FQGTGA. Trimming took 2 bases from V and 7 from J; bases not matched to a gene: 4. CDR3 length equals 13 residues. Uncontrolled infections, other autoimmune diseases, pregnancy or lactation led to exclusion of patients.

Material: blood. The origin of this receptor is a man aged 25-45 years with Graves' ophthalmopathy. The chain carries TRBV7-3 and TRBJ2-5; 7 bases line up with TRBD2. The CDR3 is CASSLGREGTQYF. CDR3 DNA: TGTGCCAGCAGCTTAGGCAGGGAGGGGACCCAGTACTTC.